This T cell receptor (beta chain) is from a study of beta chain features in type 1 diabetes. Broader study findings: Within the patient group, naive, central memory and Treg TCRB repertoires appeared more similar to each other than within healthy donors. For type 1 diabetes patients, VDJ junctions showed fewer insertions and more deletions. Cells that show high TCR expression could be over-represented by cDNA sequencing. Type 1 diabetes patients showed a moderate but significant shortening of TCRB CDR3s in all four CD4+ subsets.

Remarks on this clone: The antigen remains undetermined.

Expressed TCRB transcripts were sequenced, since all the RNA that had been isolated was reverse transcribed. Repertoires were generated with immunoSEQ multiplex PCR, while TCRdb's copy carries only in-frame clones and drops some. The data show roughly 180,000 clones, with 7% to 9% seen just once and roughly 0.5% held by the top ten. V was pared by 6 bases and J by 3 bases, with 6 bases between. The CDR3 runs to 12 residues. Germline V gives CDR1 MDHEN, CDR2 SYDVKM. Over 95% purity was reached by all sorted populations. This chain connects TRBV28 to TRBJ1-5; D ambiguous. This TCR came from a man between 18 and 35 years old with type 1 diabetes. Sequenced sample: central memory CD4+ T cells from blood. The CDR3 sequence is CASRALNQPQHF. The CDR3 DNA is TGTGCCAGCAGGGCCCTCAATCAGCCCCAGCATTTT.